Below are 11 T cell receptor beta chains sequenced from a single sample in a study of T-cell reconstitution after alpha-beta-depleted transplantation in children. Using unique molecular identifiers, the investigators prepared the TCRbeta library. TCRdb processed the PCR reads anew with MiXCR; each CDR3 protein has one entry. The sample contains approximately 420,000 distinct CDR3 sequences, around 9.9% of which appear only once. Source: PBMCs from the stem cell graft donor, taken from the stem cell graft. Receptors originate from a human donor who donated a stem cell graft to a child with acute myeloid leukemia.

This clonotype was counted a few times. This chain connects TRBV2 to TRBJ2-2; no clear D. V shed 1 base and J shed 8 bases, with 5 bases lying between them. Per the germline V gene, CDR1 is SNHLY and CDR2 is FYNNEI. This CDR3 has 12 amino acids. The CDR3 loop is CASSEGQGELFF. In DNA form, the CDR3 reads TGTGCCAGCAGTGAAGGGCAGGGGGAGCTGTTTTTT.

The rearrangement links TRBV20-1 to TRBJ1-1, with D perhaps TRBD1 (6 bases). Germline lookup yields CDR1 DFQATT and CDR2 SNEGSKA (reference sequence). With 1 base removed from V and 3 bases from J, the gap between germline ends came to 15 bases. The CDR3 is 15 residues long. CDR3 sequence (DNA): TGCAGTGCTAGAGCCGACGGGGGCCCGGACACTGAAGCTTTCTTT. Residues: CSARADGGPDTEAFF.

The sample holds a few counts of this clonotype. The chain joins TRBV20-1 to TRBJ2-7, with 13 bases identical to TRBD2. J lost 6 bases, V lost 1 base, and 6 bases had no gene match. The CDR3 loop spans 15 amino acids. Germline CDR1 and CDR2: DFQATT and SNEGSKA (reference sequence). CDR3 nucleotides: TGCAGTGCTAGAGGAGGACTAGCGGGAGAAAGCGAGCAGTACTTC. It codes for CSARGGLAGESEQYF.

This clonotype was seen a handful of times. The chain carries TRBV12-3 or TRBV12-4 and TRBJ1-6; 7 nucleotides agree with TRBD1. The CDR3 sequence is 14 residues long. Germline trimming cut 5 bases from V and 9 bases from J; bases unmatched to any gene: 7. The CDR3 DNA is TGTGCCAGCAGTCCGACAGGGATTGGTTCACCCCTCCACTTT. Amino acid sequence: CASSPTGIGSPLHF.

The rearrangement links TRBV20-1 to TRBJ2-5, with D tentatively TRBD2 (6 bases). The CDR3 covers 12 residues. Germline values: CDR1 DFQATT, CDR2 SNEGSKA (reference sequence). The CDR3 nucleotides read TGCAGCTCCCCTCGACTAGGAAAGACCCAGTACTTC. Translated, it gives CSSPRLGKTQYF.

The sample holds many counts of this clonotype. This chain connects TRBV7-8 to TRBJ2-1, with 12 bases aligning to TRBD2. This CDR3 is built from 15 residues. Trimming removed 5 bases from V and 6 bases from J; junction bases left unmatched: 5. Germline V CDR1 and CDR2: SGHVS, FQNEAQ. The chain's CDR3 is CASSKSSGRANEQFF. In DNA form, the CDR3 reads TGTGCCAGCAGCAAGTCTAGCGGGAGGGCCAATGAGCAGTTCTTC.

The table lists this clonotype with many counts. The gene calls are TRBV20-1 and TRBJ2-7, with D perhaps matching TRBD1 or TRBD2 (5 bases each). The CDR3 consists of 13 residues. The V gene's germline CDR1 is DFQATT and CDR2 SNEGSKA (reference sequence). V shed 7 bases and J shed 5 bases, with 18 bases lying between them. CDR3 protein: CSGGTGPLNEQYF. The CDR3 bases are TGCAGTGGCGGAACGGGACCCCTCAACGAGCAGTACTTC.

On this clonotype: Sequence at one end of the junction differs from germline and may be a read error. This chain joins TRBV5-1 and TRBJ1-3, with D maybe TRBD1 (5 bases). The germline V gene has CDR1 SGHRS and CDR2 YFSETQ. The length of the CDR3 is 16 residues. The CDR3 loop is CASSPALTSGADTTYF. In nucleotides, the CDR3 is TGCGCCAGCAGCCCTGCCCTGACGTCCGGGGCGGACACCACATATTTT.

The chain has TRBV7-6 and TRBJ2-1; 8 bases fit TRBD1. Germline CDR1 reads SGHVS; CDR2 reads FNYEAQ. Trimming removed 5 bases from V and 2 bases from J; junction bases left unmatched: 26. CDR3 length: 22 residues. This CDR3 reads CASSTGGSSGGGRVGPYNEQFF. In DNA, the CDR3 is TGTGCCAGCAGCACAGGGGGATCCTCGGGCGGTGGGAGAGTCGGGCCCTACAATGAGCAGTTCTTC.

The sample holds a few counts of this clonotype. The genes are TRBV7-3 and TRBJ2-1, with D perhaps TRBD1 (6 bases). The CDR3 spans 16 residues. V was pared by 5 bases and J by 6 bases, with 20 bases between. Germline CDR1 SGHTA, CDR2 FQGTGA. The chain's CDR3 is CASSRTRQASGNEQFF. The CDR3, as DNA: TGTGCCAGCAGCCGGACGAGACAGGCGTCCGGCAATGAGCAGTTCTTC.

This clonotype was picked up many times. The chain has TRBV20-1 and TRBJ2-3, with D possibly TRBD2 on 6 matching bases. The CDR3 extends over 13 amino acids. Germline V gene sequence: CDR1 DFQATT, CDR2 SNEGSKA (reference sequence). The V gene lost 2 bases and the J gene lost 4 bases, with 10 bases spanning the gap. The CDR3 nucleotides read TGCAGTGCTAGACGCGGGGCTGCAGATACGCAGTATTTT. This sequence encodes CSARRGAADTQYF.